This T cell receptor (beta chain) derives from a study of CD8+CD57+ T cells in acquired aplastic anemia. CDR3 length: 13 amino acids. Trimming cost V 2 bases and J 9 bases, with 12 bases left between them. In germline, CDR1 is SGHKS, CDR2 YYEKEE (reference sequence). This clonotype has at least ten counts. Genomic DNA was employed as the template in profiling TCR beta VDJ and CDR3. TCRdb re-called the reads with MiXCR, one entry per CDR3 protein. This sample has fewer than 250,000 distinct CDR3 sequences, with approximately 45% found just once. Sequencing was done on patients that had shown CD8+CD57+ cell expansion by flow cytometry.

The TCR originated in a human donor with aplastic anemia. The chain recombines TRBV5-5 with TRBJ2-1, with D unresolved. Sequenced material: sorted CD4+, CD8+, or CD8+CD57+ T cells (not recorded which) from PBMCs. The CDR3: CASSFKAVLEQFF. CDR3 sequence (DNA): TGTGCCAGCAGCTTCAAAGCTGTACTTGAGCAGTTCTTC.